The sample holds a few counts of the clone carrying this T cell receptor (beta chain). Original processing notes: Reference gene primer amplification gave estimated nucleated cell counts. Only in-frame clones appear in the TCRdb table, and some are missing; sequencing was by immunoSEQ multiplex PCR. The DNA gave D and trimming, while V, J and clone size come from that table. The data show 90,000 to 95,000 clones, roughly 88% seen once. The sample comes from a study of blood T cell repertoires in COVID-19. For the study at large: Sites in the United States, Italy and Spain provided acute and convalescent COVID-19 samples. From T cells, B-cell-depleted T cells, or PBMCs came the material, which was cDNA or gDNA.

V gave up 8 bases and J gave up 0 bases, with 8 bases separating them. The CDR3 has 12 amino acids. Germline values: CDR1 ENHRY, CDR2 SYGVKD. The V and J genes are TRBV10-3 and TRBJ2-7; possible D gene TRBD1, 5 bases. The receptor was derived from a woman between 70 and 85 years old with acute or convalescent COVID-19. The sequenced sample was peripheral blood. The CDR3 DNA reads TGTGCCATCGGACAAGTCTCCTACGAGCAGTACTTC. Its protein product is CAIGQVSYEQYF.